The rows below give T cell receptor beta chains drawn from one sample of a study of blood T cell repertoires in COVID-19. TCRdb's copy holds only in-frame clones and misses some; the assay was immunoSEQ multiplex PCR. The sample has approximately 290,000 clones, roughly 90% seen once; the top ten hold about 2.2%. Sequencing used peripheral blood. These receptors were obtained from a woman in her 30s with COVID-19, enrolled during active disease. Both conserved end residues are part of each CDR3. Fields, in order: J gene, V gene, D gene, clone size, CDR3 DNA, CDR3 protein. The D gene is left open where the match is weak. Clone size is shown for a subset of rows, as once, few, many or a class of expanded clone.

TRBJ2-3,TRBV21-1,-,-,TGTGCCAGCAGCAAAGAGGAGGGGGCTAGCACAGATACGCAGTATTTT,CASSKEEGASTDTQYF
TRBJ1-3,TRBV19,TRBD1,-,TGTGCCAGTAGTACGGGACAGCCTGGAAACACCATATATTTT,CASSTGQPGNTIYF
TRBJ1-6,TRBV7-9,-,-,TGTGCCAGCAGCCCACCCGGGTACTCACCCCTCCACTTT,CASSPPGYSPLHF
TRBJ1-1,TRBV28,-,once,TGTGCCAGCAGCCGTGAGGGACTTAAGAACACTGAAGCTTTCTTT,CASSREGLKNTEAFF
TRBJ1-4,TRBV2,-,-,TGTGCCAGCAGTGAAGGTACTCAAATCCAAAAACTGTTTTTT,CASSEGTQIQKLFF
TRBJ2-7,TRBV14,-,-,TGTGCCAGCAGCCAAGATCTCGTTATCGGGGGGCATTACGAGCAGTACTTC,CASSQDLVIGGHYEQYF
TRBJ1-6,TRBV5-4,TRBD1,-,TGTGCCAGCAGCCGAATTAGGACAGGCTCTATAGGTTCACCCCTCCACTTT,CASSRIRTGSIGSPLHF
TRBJ2-7,TRBV18,-,few,TGTGCCAGCTCACCAGACAGGTACGAGCAGTACTTC,CASSPDRYEQYF
TRBJ2-7,TRBV7-7,TRBD2,-,TGTGCCAGCAGCCCAGGACTAGCGGGAGTGCACGAGCAGTACTTC,CASSPGLAGVHEQYF
TRBJ1-2,TRBV19,TRBD1,-,TGTGCCAGTAGTATAGTGGGGGACAGTCGTTACTATGGCTACACCTTC,CASSIVGDSRYYGYTF
TRBJ1-3,TRBV15,TRBD1,-,TGTGCCACCAGCAGAGATACAGGGGCTGGAAACACCATATATTTT,CATSRDTGAGNTIYF
TRBJ2-1,TRBV10-3,-,-,TGTGCCATCAGTGAGTCGACTCCCCTTACCTACAATGAGCAGTTCTTC,CAISESTPLTYNEQFF
TRBJ2-1,TRBV19,TRBD1,-,TGTGCCAGTAGTTGGAGACAGGGCTACAATGAGCAGTTCTTC,CASSWRQGYNEQFF
TRBJ1-2,TRBV3-1/TRBV3-2,TRBD1,-,TGTGCCAGCAGCCAAGGGACTTACGACAGGGTCTATGGCTACACCTTC,CASSQGTYDRVYGYTF
TRBJ2-7,TRBV4-1,TRBD2,-,TGCGCCAGCAGTGGACTAGCGGACGAGCAGTACTTC,CASSGLADEQYF
TRBJ1-1,TRBV6-5,-,-,TGTGCCAGCAGTTACTTGTGGGGCGGGGGGAACACTGAAGCTTTCTTT,CASSYLWGGGNTEAFF
TRBJ2-1,TRBV19,-,-,TGTGCCAGTATGGCCAGCTACAATGAGCAGTTCTTC,CASMASYNEQFF
TRBJ2-1,TRBV5-1,TRBD1,-,TGCGCCAGCAGCCTCTACGGAGCCCGGGACAGTGACTACAATGAGCAGTTCTTC,CASSLYGARDSDYNEQFF
TRBJ1-1,TRBV10-3,TRBD1,-,TGTGCCAGCAGGGACAGTGGAATGAACACTGAAGCTTTCTTT,CASRDSGMNTEAFF
TRBJ2-1,TRBV4-1,-,-,TGCGCCAGCAGCCAAGCTTTCAGGGCTGAGCAGTTCTTC,CASSQAFRAEQFF
TRBJ2-1,TRBV18,-,-,TGTGCCAGCTCAGGACTACCGGGACAGACCTACAATGAGCAGTTCTTC,CASSGLPGQTYNEQFF
TRBJ1-5,TRBV21-1,-,-,TGTGCCAGCAGCAAAGCCCCGACAGGTAGCAATCAGCCCCAGCATTTT,CASSKAPTGSNQPQHF
TRBJ2-3,TRBV4-1,TRBD2,-,TGCGCCAGCAGACCCCTAGCGGGAGACACAGATACGCAGTATTTT,CASRPLAGDTDTQYF
TRBJ2-3,TRBV18,-,-,TGTGCCAGCTCACCTAGCGGACCCACAGATACGCAGTATTTT,CASSPSGPTDTQYF
TRBJ1-5,TRBV19,-,-,TGTGCCAGTAGTATAGACGGGGGAGTCGGTCAGCCCCAGCATTTT,CASSIDGGVGQPQHF
TRBJ2-2,TRBV5-1,TRBD1,-,TGCGCCAGCAGCTTAACAGGGGGCATGAACACCGGGGAGCTGTTTTTT,CASSLTGGMNTGELFF
TRBJ2-5,TRBV5-1,TRBD2,-,TGCGCCAGCAGCTTGAGTCTAGCGGGAGGTAACCAAGAGACCCAGTACTTC,CASSLSLAGGNQETQYF
TRBJ1-4,TRBV30,-,-,TGTGCCTGGACCCGCGACAGAGAAAAACTGTTTTTT,CAWTRDREKLFF
TRBJ1-3,TRBV25-1,-,-,TGTGCCAGCAGTGATCCATGGAGCTCTGGAAACACCATATATTTT,CASSDPWSSGNTIYF
TRBJ2-3,TRBV7-9,-,-,TGTGCCAGCAGCTTATCCCGGGGGGCCACAGATACGCAGTATTTT,CASSLSRGATDTQYF
TRBJ2-1,TRBV30,TRBD2,-,TGTGCCTCACGCAGGACTAGCGGGAGTGCGGATGAGCAGTTCTTC,CASRRTSGSADEQFF
TRBJ1-2,TRBV4-2,-,-,TGTGCCAGCAGCCAAGATCAGCAGACAGTCGGCTACACCTTC,CASSQDQQTVGYTF
TRBJ1-4,TRBV5-8,TRBD1,-,TGTGCCAGCAGCTTGGATGGGACAGGGGGCCGTAGTGAAAAACTGTTTTTT,CASSLDGTGGRSEKLFF
TRBJ1-3,TRBV6-6,-,once,TGTGCCAGCAGTCCTAACCAAAGCGGAAACACCATATATTTT,CASSPNQSGNTIYF
TRBJ2-7,TRBV27,-,once,TGTGCCGCCTCGGAAGGGGTTAAGATAGGCGAGCAGTACTTC,CAASEGVKIGEQYF
TRBJ2-2,TRBV9,TRBD2,-,TGTGCCAGCAGCGCCCTATCCGGGACTAGCGGGAGTTGGCCCGGGGAGCTGTTTTTT,CASSALSGTSGSWPGELFF
TRBJ1-1,TRBV5-4,-,-,TGTGCCAGCAGCTCTTCCAGGGGGAACACTGAAGCTTTCTTT,CASSSSRGNTEAFF
TRBJ2-3,TRBV5-6,TRBD2,-,TGTGCCAGCAGCTTGTTAACGGGAGGGCCCACAGATACGCAGTATTTT,CASSLLTGGPTDTQYF
TRBJ2-7,TRBV19,-,-,TGTGCCAGTAGTATAGATATTGGCGGGGATTCGACCTACGAGCAGTACTTC,CASSIDIGGDSTYEQYF
TRBJ1-5,TRBV7-2,-,once,TGTGCCAGCAGCTTAGATCTGCGGGGCCCCCAGCATTTT,CASSLDLRGPQHF
TRBJ1-1,TRBV14,-,-,TGTGCCAGCAGCCAAGGCCGGGAAGGAGCTTTCTTT,CASSQGREGAFF
TRBJ1-4,TRBV19,TRBD1,-,TGTGCCAGTAGTATCGGACAGGGGAATAATGAAAAACTGTTTTTT,CASSIGQGNNEKLFF
TRBJ2-5,TRBV29-1,TRBD2,-,TGCAGCGTGGCGGGAGTACCCCAAGAGACCCAGTACTTC,CSVAGVPQETQYF
TRBJ1-6,TRBV23-1,TRBD1,-,TGCGCCAGCACTCGGGACAGGGAAAACCCACCCCTCCACTTT,CASTRDRENPPLHF
TRBJ2-2,TRBV4-1,-,-,TGCGCCAGCAGCCAAGATGAGAGGACAGCCATCGACGGGACCGGGGAGCTGTTTTTT,CASSQDERTAIDGTGELFF
TRBJ1-1,TRBV29-1,-,-,TGCAGCGTTGATAGGGCGGGGGGCACTGAAGCTTTCTTT,CSVDRAGGTEAFF
TRBJ2-5,TRBV12-3/TRBV12-4,TRBD1,-,TGTGCCAGCAGTATGGGGACAGAAGAGACCCAGTACTTC,CASSMGTEETQYF
TRBJ2-1,TRBV15,TRBD2,-,TGTGCCACCAGCAGAGATAGGGCCAGGGAGGGCCGGGGGCAGTTCTTC,CATSRDRAREGRGQFF
TRBJ2-7,TRBV10-3,TRBD2,-,TGTGCCATCAGTGAACTCACCCCGCTCCGATGGACTAGCGGGAGCTCCTACGAGCAGTACTTC,CAISELTPLRWTSGSSYEQYF